This T cell receptor (beta chain) appears in the sequencing data of a study of regulatory T cells in long-lasting Graves disease. In building TCR beta libraries, iRepertoire HTBI primers were used together with Arm-PCR of CDR3 regions. TCRdb re-derived calls from the multiplex PCR reads in MiXCR, one entry per CDR3 protein. The profile shows approximately 400,000 distinct CDR3 sequences, 15% of them singletons. Documented time point: newly diagnosed GD, antithyroid drugs for less than 3 months. The TCR library was prepared using RNA isolated from PBMCs. This clonotype was seen repeatedly, ten times or more. What it binds is unknown. Study-level points and caveats: TRBV28 was favored in persistent disease, as were TRBJ1-2 and TRBJ2-5. Persistent patients shared more public clonotypes (2,741) than newly diagnosed patients (under 1,000).

Germline assignment: CDR1 MNHEY and CDR2 SMNVEV (reference sequence). The ends were cut back, 5 bases at V and 3 bases at J, with 8 bases in the middle. The CDR3 has 12 residues. The sample was also linked to a second study, of T cells in Graves' hyperthyroidism and ophthalmopathy. That paper adds: Also found in blood were most expanded thyroid clonotypes above 0.001.

This chain links TRBV27 with TRBJ2-7; D not certain. This material consisted of peripheral blood mononuclear cells (PBMCs), taken at new diagnosis, from a patient treated with antithyroid drugs. The source of this sequence is a woman in her forties with Graves disease. CDR3 coding DNA: TGTGCCAGCAGTCAGGATGGCTACGAGCAGTACTTC. This codes for CASSQDGYEQYF.